This T cell receptor beta chain was found in a study of T cells in Graves' hyperthyroidism and ophthalmopathy. This CDR3 contains 14 residues. CDR1 is MDHEN and CDR2 is SYDVKM in the germline V gene. V lost 0 bases and J 6 bases, leaving 8 bases between the germline ends. Study results and limitations: Blood samples included most of the expanded thyroid clonotypes exceeding 0.001.

The source material, RNA transcripts, was used to amplify TCR beta CDR3 regions. Initially, a first-round RT-PCR of the TCR CDR3 employed the HTBI primer set. TCRdb independently ran MiXCR on the multiplex PCR reads; one entry per CDR3 protein. Of over 300,000 distinct CDR3 sequences in the sample, more than 11% were seen once. About this clonotype: What it binds is not known.

Exclusion criteria comprised uncontrolled infection, other autoimmune disease, pregnancy or lactation. Thyroid ultrasound and orbital computed tomography, with clinical symptoms and serum thyroxine and TRAb, informed diagnoses. J is TRBJ2-2 and V is TRBV28; D is possibly TRBD1 or TRBD2 (5 bases each). Specimen: blood. The TCR comes from a woman between 55 and 75 years old with Graves' hyperthyroidism. The CDR3 DNA sequence: TGTGCCAGCAGTTTATGGAGGGGAGCCGGGGAGCTGTTTTTT. Translating it yields CASSLWRGAGELFF.